The 24 T cell receptor beta chains in this list originate from one sample, sequenced in a study of T cell repertoires in cytomegalovirus infection. Using its own MiXCR run on the reads, TCRdb lists one record per CDR3 protein. Of hundreds of thousands of distinct CDR3 sequences in the sample, 24% were seen once. The sequenced sample consisted of CD8+ T cells from PBMCs. The receptors come from a human donor in good health (CMV status not recorded). Some clones in this sample may be carry-over from other donors' samples.

This clonotype was recorded a few times. This chain joins TRBV5-1 and TRBJ1-2; no clear D. Per the germline V gene, CDR1 is SGHRS and CDR2 is YFSETQ. The V end lost 0 bases, the J end lost 1 base, and 10 bases lay between the germline ends. CDR3 size: 15 residues. The CDR3 here is CASSLGAADNYGYTF. The CDR3 bases are TGCGCCAGCAGCTTGGGGGCAGCTGATAACTATGGCTACACCTTC.

This clonotype came up once. The rearrangement links TRBV28 to TRBJ2-7; TRBD2 might be the D (6 bases). The germline V gene encodes CDR1 MDHEN and CDR2 SYDVKM. This CDR3 contains 15 residues. Between the trimmed V and J ends, which lost 3 bases and 0 bases, there was a span of 12 bases. The CDR3 sequence: CASSFRDSSSYEQYV. The CDR3 DNA reads TGTGCCAGCAGTTTCCGGGACTCTAGCTCCTACGAGCAGTACGTC.

As for this clonotype: An end of the junction differs from the germline gene, which may be a read error. V is TRBV7-3 and J is TRBJ2-5; tentative D call: TRBD2 (6 bases). The CDR3 is 14 amino acids. Germline V gene data show CDR1 as SGHTA and CDR2 as FQGTGA. CDR3 DNA: TGTGCCAGCAGCCTAACGGCGGGGCAAGAGACCCAGTACTTC. It encodes CASSLTAGQETQYF.

This clonotype was observed a handful of times. The J gene is TRBJ2-1, the V gene TRBV2; D call uncertain. This CDR3 comprises 11 residues. The germline CDR1 and CDR2 sequences are SNHLY and FYNNEI. V was shortened by 8 bases and J by 10 bases, with 12 bases between the two germline ends. CDR3 protein: CASFKIEEQFF. CDR3 DNA: TGTGCCAGCTTTAAAATCGAGGAGCAGTTCTTC.

This clonotype was picked up a small number of times. This rearrangement joins TRBV28 to TRBJ2-1, with D possibly matching TRBD1 (5 bases). CDR1 and CDR2 from the germline V gene are MDHEN and SYDVKM. V lost 3 bases and J lost 9, with 12 bases in between. This CDR3 is 13 amino acids long. CDR3 residues: CASSFPGRTEQFF. In DNA form, the CDR3 reads TGTGCCAGCAGTTTTCCAGGGCGGACTGAGCAGTTCTTC. The complete variable domain, with remaining parts taken from reference TRBV28 and TRBJ2-1, reads DVKVTQSSRYLVKRTGEKVFLECVQDMDHENMFWYRQDPGLGLRLIYFSYDVKMKEKGDIPEGYSVSREKKERFSLILESASTNQTSMYLCASSFPGRTEQFFGPGTRLTVL.

About this clonotype itself: A junction boundary mismatches the germline segment, possibly from a read error. The chain links TRBV25-1 to TRBJ2-3; D tentatively fits TRBD1 or TRBD2 (6 bases each). There are 18 residues in the CDR3. The germline CDR1 and CDR2 sequences are MGHDK and SYGVNS. CDR3 in amino acids: CASSESISGTHLTGTQYF. The CDR3, as DNA: TGTGCCAGCAGTGAATCCATTTCCGGGACTCACCTGACAGGTACGCAGTATTTT. Complete variable domain (other parts from reference TRBV25-1 and TRBJ2-3): EADIYQTPRYLVIGTGKKITLECSQTMGHDKMYWYQQDPGMELHLIHYSYGVNSTEKGDLSSESTVSRIRTEHFPLTLESARPSHTSQYLCASSESISGTHLTGTQYFGPGTRLTVL.

This clonotype has just a few counts. The V and J genes are TRBV2 and TRBJ1-2, with a weak D call TRBD1 (6 bases). With 8 bases removed from V and 2 bases from J, the gap between germline ends came to 9 bases. Germline CDR1 reads SNHLY; CDR2 reads FYNNEI. The CDR3 extends over 12 amino acids. In DNA, the CDR3 is TGTGCCAGCCCGACAGGCAACTATGGCTACACCTTC. It translates to CASPTGNYGYTF.

This chain connects TRBV6-5 to TRBJ1-1, with TRBD1 as a possible D gene (5 bases). This CDR3 is 15 amino acids long. Germline V gene lookup returns CDR1 MNHEY and CDR2 SVGAGI. The V end lost 0 bases, the J end lost 1 base, and 9 bases lay between the germline ends. CDR3 protein: CASSYSPTGNTEAFF. CDR3 in DNA: TGTGCCAGCAGTTACTCGCCTACAGGGAACACTGAAGCTTTCTTT.

The chain joins TRBV29-1 to TRBJ2-7, with D uncertain. The germline CDR1 and CDR2 sequences are SQVTM and ANQGSEA. V was clipped by 3 bases and J by 4 bases, with 10 bases between them. This CDR3 contains 12 residues. CDR3 sequence: CSVEAEKYEQYF. CDR3 nucleotide sequence: TGCAGCGTTGAGGCAGAGAAGTACGAGCAGTACTTC.

This rearrangement joins TRBV14 to TRBJ1-4; D gene uncertain. The V end lost 4 bases, the J end lost 2 bases, and 14 bases lay between the germline ends. Germline loops: CDR1 SGHDN, CDR2 FVKESK. The CDR3 spans 16 residues. CDR3 in amino acids: CASSRSLPRTNEKLFF. Written as DNA, the CDR3 is TGTGCCAGCAGCCGGAGCCTACCCCGGACTAATGAAAAACTGTTTTTT.

In regard to this clonotype: A much larger clonotype is one base distant, so this may be a read error. CDR3 loop: CASTSIATVDTQYF. CDR3 DNA: TGTGCCAGCACCAGCATCGCCACTGTGGATACGCAGTATTTT. The chain employs TRBV7-2 and TRBJ2-3; D gene unclear. V lost 7 bases and J lost 6, with 17 bases in between. Germline V CDR1 and CDR2: SGHTA, FQGNSA. CDR3 length: 14 residues.

This clonotype showed up many times. V gene TRBV7-2 combines with J gene TRBJ1-2, with no clear D. Germline CDR1 and CDR2: SGHTA and FQGNSA. Trimming cost V 1 base and J 3 bases, with 6 bases left between them. CDR3 length: 13 residues. The chain's CDR3 is CASSLGRYYGYTF. CDR3 DNA sequence: TGTGCCAGCAGCTTAGGCAGATACTATGGCTACACCTTC. The variable domain in full, completed from reference TRBV7-2 and TRBJ1-2, reads GAGVSQSPSNKVTEKGKDVELRCDPISGHTALYWYRQSLGQGLEFLIYFQGNSAPDKSGLPSDRFSAERTGGSVSTLTIQRTQQEDSAVYLCASSLGRYYGYTFGSGTRLTVV.

This clonotype has at least ten counts. This chain connects TRBV7-9 to TRBJ1-5; D may be TRBD1 (5 bases). This CDR3 has 13 amino acids. In germline, CDR1 is SEHNR, CDR2 FQNEAQ (reference sequence). V lost 4 bases and J 6 bases, leaving 10 bases between the germline ends. CDR3 nucleotides: TGTGCCAGCAGCTGGGGCGAGATTCAGCCCCAGCATTTT. Translation: CASSWGEIQPQHF. Using reference TRBV7-9 and TRBJ1-5 for the parts outside the CDR3, the full variable domain is DTGVSQNPRHKITKRGQNVTFRCDPISEHNRLYWYRQTLGQGPEFLTYFQNEAQLEKSRLLSDRFSAERPKGSFSTLEIQRTEQGDSAMYLCASSWGEIQPQHFGDGTRLSIL.

This clonotype has ten or more counts. The chain uses TRBV7-9 and TRBJ1-2; a possible D gene is TRBD1 (6 bases). The V gene lost 5 bases and the J gene lost 4 bases, with 14 bases spanning the gap. Germline V gene data show CDR1 as SEHNR and CDR2 as FQNEAQ (reference sequence). The CDR3 sequence is 14 residues long. The DNA of the CDR3 is TGTGCCAGCAGCCAAAGGGACAATCCCTATGGCTACACCTTC. This encodes CASSQRDNPYGYTF.

The sample holds many counts of this clonotype. This sequence joins TRBV5-4 and TRBJ2-1, with a possible D match to TRBD2 (6 bases). V lost 4 bases and J 6 bases, leaving 20 bases between the germline ends. The CDR3 spans 16 residues. CDR1 and CDR2 from the germline V gene are SGHNT and YYREEE (reference sequence). The CDR3 DNA is TGTGCCAGCAGCCCGCTGGCGGGGAGCTCCCTCAATGAGCAGTTCTTC. This gives the protein CASSPLAGSSLNEQFF.

This clonotype has a count of ten or more. The rearrangement links TRBV20-1 to TRBJ2-2; no firm D call. V lost 6 bases and J lost 1, with 3 bases in between. This CDR3 comprises 11 residues. Per germline, CDR1 DFQATT and CDR2 SNEGSKA (reference sequence). CDR3 in DNA: TGCAGTGCACGGAACACCGGGGAGCTGTTTTTT. Translating gives CSARNTGELFF.

This clonotype occurred a few times. V gene TRBV7-6 combines with J gene TRBJ1-2; D is unresolved. Germline lookup yields CDR1 SGHVS and CDR2 FNYEAQ. V was trimmed by 8 bases and J by 1 base, leaving 8 bases between them. CDR3 length: 12 amino acids. The chain's CDR3 is CASGRNNYGYTF. CDR3 nucleotides: TGTGCCAGCGGTCGTAATAACTATGGCTACACCTTC.

This chain links TRBV10-3 with TRBJ2-7; the D is unclear. There are 16 residues in the CDR3. Trimming removed 2 bases at V and 6 bases at J, with 20 bases between. Per germline, CDR1 ENHRY and CDR2 SYGVKD. CDR3 bases: TGTGCCATCAGTGAGACATTTATAGGGATGTCCGGCGAGCAGTACGTC. Its translation is CAISETFIGMSGEQYV.

Concerning this clonotype itself: The final CDR3 position lacks the conserved phenylalanine or tryptophan, pointing to a likely read error. The chain has TRBV6-5 and TRBJ2-1; D might be TRBD1 or TRBD2, each matching 7 bases. V dropped 2 bases and J dropped 8 bases, with 10 bases sitting between them. Per germline, CDR1 MNHEY and CDR2 SVGAGI. The CDR3 totals 13 residues. Here the CDR3 DNA reads TGTGCCAGCAGTTACGCAGGGGGGGATGAGCAGTTCCTC. As protein: CASSYAGGDEQFL.

In its sample, this clonotype was seen a few times. The rearrangement links TRBV7-6 to TRBJ1-1; no firm D call. The CDR3 is made up of 13 amino acids. The germline CDR1 and CDR2 sequences are SGHVS and FNYEAQ. The ends were cut back, 5 bases at V and 5 bases at J, with 12 bases in the middle. The chain's CDR3 is CASSPAGRTEAFF. CDR3 in DNA: TGTGCCAGCAGCCCGGCGGGTAGGACTGAAGCTTTCTTT.

Concerning this clonotype itself: A read error may produce the germline difference seen at one junction end. V and J are TRBV7-9 and TRBJ1-1, with 9 bases identical to TRBD1. CDR3 length equals 16 residues. Germline values: CDR1 SEHNR, CDR2 FQNEAQ (reference sequence). Written as DNA, the CDR3 is TGTGCCAGCATCTTACAGGGGGCGCCCGGGGGCACTGAAGCTTTCTTT. It encodes CASILQGAPGGTEAFF.

The V gene is TRBV19, the J gene TRBJ2-1; 11 bases are shared with TRBD2. Germline CDR1 and CDR2: LNHDA and SQIVND (reference sequence). This CDR3 region has 17 residues. With V trimmed by 4 bases and J by 4 bases, 9 bases remained unmatched. The CDR3: CASSSSGTSGLYNEQFF. CDR3 DNA sequence: TGTGCCAGTAGTAGCTCCGGGACTAGCGGACTTTACAATGAGCAGTTCTTC.

A few counts support this clonotype. The chain is built from TRBV18 and TRBJ2-5, with D possibly TRBD2 on 5 matching bases. The CDR3 runs to 13 residues. V was pared by 5 bases and J by 1 base, with 8 bases between. CDR1 is KGHSH, CDR2 LQKENI, per germline. CDR3 in amino acids: CASSIAFQETQYF. CDR3 in DNA: TGTGCCAGCTCAATAGCGTTCCAAGAGACCCAGTACTTC. The whole variable domain, remainder taken from reference TRBV18 and TRBJ2-5, is NAGVMQNPRHLVRRRGQEARLRCSPMKGHSHVYWYRQLPEEGLKFMVYLQKENIIDESGMPKERFSAEFPKEGPSILRIQQVVRGDSAAYFCASSIAFQETQYFGPGTRLLVL.

This clonotype has more than one count but fewer than ten. The rearrangement joins TRBV20-1 to TRBJ2-5; D is ambiguous. Germline assignment: CDR1 DFQATT and CDR2 SNEGSKA (reference sequence). Trimming removed 2 bases at V and 9 bases at J, with 13 bases between. CDR3 length: 12 residues. DNA of the CDR3: TGCAGTGCTAGATCCCCCGGTGGGGCCCAGTACTTC. Protein: CSARSPGGAQYF.